This entry features one TCR beta chain sequence. Its target is not known. The data originate from a study of T cell repertoires in cytomegalovirus infection. Study details: Researchers turned to recently identified HLA-C-restricted CMV epitopes as well as well-studied HLA-B-restricted ones. General study findings and limits: Summed frequency of shared TCR beta families picked out CMV carriers who also had the relevant HLA.

CDR1 and CDR2 (germline): DFQATT, SNEGSKA (reference sequence). Germline trimming cut 5 bases from V and 8 bases from J; bases unmatched to any gene: 14. The CDR3 runs to 15 residues. MiXCR, run by TCRdb on the reads, gives a single entry per CDR3 protein. The sample carries almost 90,000 distinct CDR3 sequences, 25% to 30% recorded once. V usage is TRBV20-1 and J usage is TRBJ1-3, with TRBD1 matching 8 bases. This TCR came from a human donor in good health (CMV status not recorded). Some clones in this sample may be carry-over from other donors' samples. Specimen: CD8+ T cells from cultured PBMCs, collected from culture after CMV antigen stimulation. The CDR3 region has the DNA TGCAGTGCTCCGCGGGCAGGGGGCTCCCGAGACACCATATATTTT. Encoded protein: CSAPRAGGSRDTIYF.